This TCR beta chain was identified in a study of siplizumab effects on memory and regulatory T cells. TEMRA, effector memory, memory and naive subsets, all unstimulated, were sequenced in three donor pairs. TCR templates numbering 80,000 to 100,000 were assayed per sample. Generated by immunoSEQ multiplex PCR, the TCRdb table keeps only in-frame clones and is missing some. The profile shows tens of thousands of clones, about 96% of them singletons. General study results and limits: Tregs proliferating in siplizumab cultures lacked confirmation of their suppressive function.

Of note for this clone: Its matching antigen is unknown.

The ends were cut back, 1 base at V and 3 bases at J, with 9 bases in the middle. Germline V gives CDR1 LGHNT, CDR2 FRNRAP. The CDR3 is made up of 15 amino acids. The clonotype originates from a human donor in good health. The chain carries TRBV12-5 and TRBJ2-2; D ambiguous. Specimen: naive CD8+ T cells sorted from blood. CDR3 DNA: TGTGCTAGTGGTTTGGCTCTGAGCTACACCGGGGAGCTGTTTTTT. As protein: CASGLALSYTGELFF.